A selection of T cell receptor beta chains follows, all from one sample in a study of shared clonotypes between healthy human individuals. Using immunoSEQ multiplex PCR, the repertoire was profiled, and TCRdb retains in-frame clones only, with some absent. The data contain around 2.5 million clones, approximately 93% of them singletons. The sequencing sample was made of naive CD4+ T cells from PBMCs. The receptors here all came from a man aged 18 to 29 in good health. Some clones in this sample may be carry-over from other donors' samples. CDR3s include the opening cysteine and the closing phenylalanine or tryptophan. The D gene is left open where the match is weak. Expanded clones get a size class; other rows say once, few or many, or leave the size out.

D gene: TRBD2; J gene: TRBJ2-1; V gene: TRBV19; clone size: NA; CDR3 DNA: TGTGCCAGTAGTAGGGCTGAACTAGCGGGACGACACTCCTACAATGAGCAGTTCTTC; CDR3 protein: CASSRAELAGRHSYNEQFF
D gene: TRBD1; J gene: TRBJ1-3; V gene: TRBV7-9; clone size: NA; CDR3 DNA: TGTGCCAGCAGCTCCGCCGGGACAGGTATTTCTGGAAACACCATATATTTT; CDR3 protein: CASSSAGTGISGNTIYF
D gene: NA; J gene: TRBJ2-6; V gene: TRBV7-3; clone size: NA; CDR3 DNA: TGTGCCAGCAGCTTACAGGGATTCCCCTCTGGGGCCAACGTCCTGACTTTC; CDR3 protein: CASSLQGFPSGANVLTF
D gene: NA; J gene: TRBJ2-1; V gene: TRBV19; clone size: NA; CDR3 DNA: TGTGCCAGTAGGGGGTATAGGGCGTATGACAATGAGCAGTTCTTC; CDR3 protein: CASRGYRAYDNEQFF
D gene: TRBD2; J gene: TRBJ2-3; V gene: TRBV9; clone size: NA; CDR3 DNA: TGTGCCAGCAGCGTATTCTCTAGCGGGAGTGGAGATACGCAGTATTTT; CDR3 protein: CASSVFSSGSGDTQYF
D gene: TRBD1; J gene: TRBJ2-3; V gene: TRBV28; clone size: NA; CDR3 DNA: TGTGCCAGCAGGGAATGGGACAGGGTCTCGTATTTT; CDR3 protein: CASREWDRVSYF
D gene: TRBD1; J gene: TRBJ2-2; V gene: TRBV28; clone size: NA; CDR3 DNA: TGTGCCAGCAGTCCTAGGACAGGTCGGACCGGGGAGCTGTTTTTT; CDR3 protein: CASSPRTGRTGELFF
D gene: NA; J gene: TRBJ1-2; V gene: TRBV28; clone size: NA; CDR3 DNA: TGTGCCAGCAGTTTACCCCCCGTTTGGGGAGGGAACTATGGCTACACCTTC; CDR3 protein: CASSLPPVWGGNYGYTF
D gene: NA; J gene: TRBJ1-1; V gene: TRBV4-1; clone size: NA; CDR3 DNA: TGCGCCAGCAGTTTCGCCGGGAGCGGGTTTGACACTGAAGCTTTCTTT; CDR3 protein: CASSFAGSGFDTEAFF
D gene: NA; J gene: TRBJ2-7; V gene: TRBV9; clone size: NA; CDR3 DNA: TGTGCCAGCAGCGTAGACCCCAACCTAGGGGAGCAGTACTTC; CDR3 protein: CASSVDPNLGEQYF
D gene: NA; J gene: TRBJ2-5; V gene: TRBV7-2; clone size: NA; CDR3 DNA: TGTGCCAGCAGCCCACGGACAGCTTTACAAGAGACCCAGTACTTC; CDR3 protein: CASSPRTALQETQYF
D gene: NA; J gene: TRBJ2-5; V gene: TRBV21-1; clone size: NA; CDR3 DNA: TGTGCCAGCAGCGCTTACAGGGATGGAAAGACCCAGTACTTC; CDR3 protein: CASSAYRDGKTQYF
D gene: NA; J gene: TRBJ2-3; V gene: TRBV6-6; clone size: NA; CDR3 DNA: TGTGCCAGCAGGACCGGGGCAAGCACAGATACGCAGTATTTT; CDR3 protein: CASRTGASTDTQYF
D gene: NA; J gene: TRBJ2-3; V gene: TRBV28; clone size: NA; CDR3 DNA: TGTGCCAGCCACGGCGCCGGGGGCGATTTTGATACGCAGTATTTT; CDR3 protein: CASHGAGGDFDTQYF
D gene: NA; J gene: TRBJ1-1; V gene: TRBV6-1; clone size: once; CDR3 DNA: TGTGCCAGCATTTTAGGTCTGAACACTGAAGCTTTCTTT; CDR3 protein: CASILGLNTEAFF
D gene: NA; J gene: TRBJ2-1; V gene: TRBV5-1; clone size: NA; CDR3 DNA: TGCGCCAGCAGCCCTGGGACTTCCTCCTACAATGAGCAGTTCTTC; CDR3 protein: CASSPGTSSYNEQFF
D gene: NA; J gene: TRBJ2-1; V gene: TRBV5-1; clone size: NA; CDR3 DNA: TGCGCCAGCAGCGCCCAGTTGCACAATGAGCAGTTCTTC; CDR3 protein: CASSAQLHNEQFF
D gene: NA; J gene: TRBJ2-1; V gene: TRBV7-3; clone size: NA; CDR3 DNA: TGTGCCAGCAGCCCGGCCCTTGGGGGTTACAATGAGCAGTTCTTC; CDR3 protein: CASSPALGGYNEQFF
D gene: TRBD1; J gene: TRBJ2-1; V gene: TRBV6-1; clone size: NA; CDR3 DNA: TGTGCCAGCAGTGGAGGGACAGGGGTTTACAATGAGCAGTTCTTC; CDR3 protein: CASSGGTGVYNEQFF
D gene: NA; J gene: TRBJ1-2; V gene: TRBV29-1; clone size: NA; CDR3 DNA: TGCAGCGTCGACGGGACACCGGATGGCTACACCTTC; CDR3 protein: CSVDGTPDGYTF
D gene: TRBD1; J gene: TRBJ2-7; V gene: TRBV7-2; clone size: NA; CDR3 DNA: TGTGCCAGCAGCTTATTTGCAGGGGGTACCTACGAGCAGTACTTC; CDR3 protein: CASSLFAGGTYEQYF
D gene: TRBD1; J gene: TRBJ2-2; V gene: TRBV5-1; clone size: NA; CDR3 DNA: TGCGCCAGCAGCGGACGGACAGGGGAGGACGGGGAGCTGTTTTTT; CDR3 protein: CASSGRTGEDGELFF
D gene: TRBD2; J gene: TRBJ2-5; V gene: TRBV5-8; clone size: NA; CDR3 DNA: TGTGCCAGCAGCTTGGCTTTGTTTCCTAGCGGGAGAACCCAGTACTTC; CDR3 protein: CASSLALFPSGRTQYF
D gene: NA; J gene: TRBJ1-2; V gene: TRBV19; clone size: NA; CDR3 DNA: TGTGCCAGTAGTAAACAAGGGGGATTCAACTATGGCTACACCTTC; CDR3 protein: CASSKQGGFNYGYTF
D gene: NA; J gene: TRBJ2-7; V gene: TRBV25-1; clone size: NA; CDR3 DNA: TGTGCCAGCAGTGATGCGGGACCGGCTTTTTTTGAGCAGTACTTC; CDR3 protein: CASSDAGPAFFEQYF
D gene: TRBD1; J gene: TRBJ1-2; V gene: TRBV11-2; clone size: NA; CDR3 DNA: TGTGCCAGCAGCCCGGACCGACAGGGTTCCAACTATGGCTACACCTTC; CDR3 protein: CASSPDRQGSNYGYTF
D gene: NA; J gene: TRBJ1-3; V gene: TRBV5-6; clone size: NA; CDR3 DNA: TGTGCCAGCAGCTTTGTAACAGGAATCTCTGGAAACACCATATATTTT; CDR3 protein: CASSFVTGISGNTIYF
D gene: NA; J gene: TRBJ1-3; V gene: TRBV18; clone size: NA; CDR3 DNA: TGTGCCAGCTCACCACCGGGAGGCCGCTCTGGAAACACCATATATTTT; CDR3 protein: CASSPPGGRSGNTIYF
D gene: NA; J gene: TRBJ2-7; V gene: TRBV5-1; clone size: NA; CDR3 DNA: TGCGCCAGCAGCTTGGCTGTCTCCTACGAGCAGTACTTC; CDR3 protein: CASSLAVSYEQYF
D gene: NA; J gene: TRBJ1-2; V gene: TRBV7-9; clone size: NA; CDR3 DNA: TGTGCCAGCAGCTCCCGTCAGGGGCATAACTATGGCTACACCTTC; CDR3 protein: CASSSRQGHNYGYTF
D gene: TRBD1; J gene: TRBJ1-3; V gene: TRBV9; clone size: NA; CDR3 DNA: TGTGCCAGCAGCGCGGGACAGACAACAACCTCTGGAAACACCATATATTTT; CDR3 protein: CASSAGQTTTSGNTIYF
D gene: NA; J gene: TRBJ2-4; V gene: TRBV6-1; clone size: NA; CDR3 DNA: TGTGCCAGCAGTGAAGCGCCGACAGCCAAAAACATTCAGTACTTC; CDR3 protein: CASSEAPTAKNIQYF
D gene: NA; J gene: TRBJ1-2; V gene: TRBV19; clone size: NA; CDR3 DNA: TGTGCCAGTAGTACACAGGGAGATGGCTACACCTTC; CDR3 protein: CASSTQGDGYTF
D gene: NA; J gene: TRBJ2-1; V gene: TRBV4-1; clone size: NA; CDR3 DNA: TGCGCCAGCAGCCAAGGCTCCTGGTCCTACAATGAGCAGTTCTTC; CDR3 protein: CASSQGSWSYNEQFF
D gene: NA; J gene: TRBJ1-1; V gene: TRBV18; clone size: NA; CDR3 DNA: TGTGCCAGCTCACTCGGACCTCAGGGTTCGACTGAAGCTTTCTTT; CDR3 protein: CASSLGPQGSTEAFF
D gene: TRBD1; J gene: TRBJ2-1; V gene: TRBV11-1; clone size: NA; CDR3 DNA: TGTGCCAGCAGCACACGGGACAGGGGGCCTTTAGGGAATCATGAGCAGTTCTTC; CDR3 protein: CASSTRDRGPLGNHEQFF
D gene: TRBD2; J gene: TRBJ2-5; V gene: TRBV11-2; clone size: NA; CDR3 DNA: TGTGCCAGCAGGCATATTCGGACTAGCGGAGGGGAGCAGACCCAGTACTTC; CDR3 protein: CASRHIRTSGGEQTQYF